This T cell receptor beta chain was observed in a study of technical replicates of blood from a handful of donors. This table comes from immunoSEQ multiplex PCR, and its TCRdb copy is limited to in-frame clones, with some not included. Counted here are 70,000 to 85,000 clones, approximately 90% occurring once; the ten biggest clones make up around 0.3%. V shed 1 base and J shed 2 bases, with 14 bases lying between them. This CDR3 contains 17 residues. Germline CDR1 LGHNA, CDR2 YNFKEQ. The receptor's source is a human donor in good health. The sample consisted of T cells isolated from PBMCs. The chain employs TRBV4-2 and TRBJ2-2; tentative D call: TRBD1 (5 bases). CDR3 bases: TGTGCCAGCAGCCAAGTACAGGAGAAGACTAACACCGGGGAGCTGTTTTTT. It specifies CASSQVQEKTNTGELFF.